The 2 T cell receptor beta chains in this list originate from one sample, sequenced in a study of regulatory dendritic cells for organ transplantation. This table comes from immunoSEQ multiplex PCR, and its TCRdb copy is limited to in-frame clones, with some not included. Seen here are around 5,000 clones, about 64% observed once, and the top ten hold over 9.5%. The sequenced material came from memory CD8+ T cells from blood. Documented subset: CD45RO+ memory T cells. These receptors all come from a human donor in good health.

V is TRBV11-3 and J is TRBJ2-1; unclear D gene. V lost 0 bases, J lost 9 bases, and 12 bases lay in between. Looked up from germline, CDR1 is SGHNT and CDR2 is YENEEA. The CDR3 loop spans 14 amino acids. The CDR3 DNA is TGTGCCAGCAGCTTAGATCAACTTCGTCGTGAGCAGTTCTTC. The encoded protein is CASSLDQLRREQFF.

With regard to this clone: The junction departs from germline at one end; a sequencing error may be responsible. The chain joins TRBV7-7 to TRBJ2-5; 8 bases map to TRBD2. Germline values: CDR1 SSHAT, CDR2 FNYEAQ (reference sequence). The CDR3 extends over 15 amino acids. The CDR3 DNA reads as TGTGCTAGCAGTACGGGAACGGGGGGGCGAGAGACCCAGTACTTC. Translating it yields CASSTGTGGRETQYF.